The present T cell receptor beta chain was sequenced within a study of human T cells and chemical hapten exposure listed by TCRdb under 2021. With regard to the full study: For sensitization, 2% DPC in acetone was applied to a 2 cm by 2 cm area of upper inner arm skin. Patients additionally received weekly therapeutic DPC doses to the scalp throughout the approximately 25-week study period. Patch testing was done on the upper back using Finn chambers containing 0.01% DPC, and results were scored after 6 days according to International Contact Dermatitis Research Group standards. Alopecia areata with under or over 50% scalp involvement, alopecia totalis and alopecia universalis were represented in the patient cohort, which was mostly female. Libraries were pooled for sequencing, and per-sample TCR yields varied mainly because of small differences in library volumes within the pool. The study tracked peripheral blood TCR repertoire changes in vivo during primary and secondary sensitization to the hapten diphenylcyclopropenone (DPC) in alopecia patients. Patient blood was sampled pre-sensitization (week 0) and at 2, 6 and about 24 weeks after DPC sensitization. Blood for TCR sequencing was provided by twenty-nine alopecia patients at one to four time points (pre-sensitization, 2, 6 and 24 weeks). Overall study outcomes, separate from this receptor: After repeated subsampling, the strength of the expansion versus patch-test correlation and the threshold at which it became significant changed. DPC sensitization did not change how many TCRs were above 1 in 1000 frequency, and no evidence was found of alterations in global repertoire structure. Patch test score correlated positively with the number of PT1 expanded TCRs, reaching significance at thresholds 8, 16 and 32 but not at 4. Because every patient had alopecia, a presumed autoimmune disease, the patients' immune response might differ from that of healthy individuals. Significantly more large CDR3 similarity clusters were formed by expanded TCRs than by pre-sensitization or healthy control sets, consistent with antigen-driven responses.

With regard to this clonotype: The antigen it recognizes is unknown. No base qualities exist here, and no much larger clone lies one base off it.

The time point label, as the study defines it: pre-sensitization, week 0. Per the publication, the treatment or condition label means: therapeutic diphenylcyclopropenone sensitization with weekly scalp DPC. At every patch-test visit, the blood draw took place before the patch test was put on. Eligible patients were aged 18 to 70, diagnosed with alopecia, deemed suitable for DPC therapy, and excluded if pregnant. Total RNA was extracted from unfractionated whole blood that had been collected in Tempus Blood RNA tubes. The CDR3 measures 13 amino acids from cysteine to phenylalanine. Just the 39-base CDR3 DNA is kept, in frame starting at base 1. The germline V gene (reference sequence) provides CDR1 DFQATT and CDR2 SNEGSKA. The trim is 1 base for V and 5 bases for J, with a gap of 12 bases between the germline ends. Library preparation employed RACE. TCRdb names NextSeq 500 as the instrument used. During library preparation, unique molecular identifiers were attached to individual cDNA molecules so that TCRs could be counted quantitatively and reproducibly. From each blood RNA sample, both TCR alpha and TCR beta chains were sequenced. The original pipeline was this. Samples had a median of approximately 96,000 TCRs, with a range from roughly 20,000 to 690,600. V, J and CDR3 annotation of the TCR reads was performed with the Decombinator software suite. For PS versus PT1 abundance plots, all samples were subsampled to the same number of TCRs (28,000). TCRs were defined as expanded if absent before sensitization and observed at least eight times at the 2-week time point. TCRdb reran the public reads through fastp at Q25 and MiXCR, keeping productive beta chains. CDR3 protein duplicates are merged, each entry listing the most common genes and DNA. TCRdb's processing, not the authors', yielded these V and J calls. The sample data list roughly 380,000 distinct CDR3 sequences, and more than 4.5% of these were observed just once. The biggest ten clones account for around 2.6% of the sample.

The chain is made from TRBV20-1 and TRBJ2-7; TRBD2 could be the D gene, as 5 bases match. This sequence originates from a woman between 50 and 59 years old with alopecia areata. Some clones in this sample may be carry-over from other donors' samples. The sequenced sample was whole blood, obtained in connection with sensitization to the hapten diphenylcyclopropenone (DPC). For the CDR3, the sequence is CSARGTLTNEQYF. The nucleotide sequence reads as follows: TGCAGTGCTAGAGGGACTCTTACCAACGAGCAGTACTTC.